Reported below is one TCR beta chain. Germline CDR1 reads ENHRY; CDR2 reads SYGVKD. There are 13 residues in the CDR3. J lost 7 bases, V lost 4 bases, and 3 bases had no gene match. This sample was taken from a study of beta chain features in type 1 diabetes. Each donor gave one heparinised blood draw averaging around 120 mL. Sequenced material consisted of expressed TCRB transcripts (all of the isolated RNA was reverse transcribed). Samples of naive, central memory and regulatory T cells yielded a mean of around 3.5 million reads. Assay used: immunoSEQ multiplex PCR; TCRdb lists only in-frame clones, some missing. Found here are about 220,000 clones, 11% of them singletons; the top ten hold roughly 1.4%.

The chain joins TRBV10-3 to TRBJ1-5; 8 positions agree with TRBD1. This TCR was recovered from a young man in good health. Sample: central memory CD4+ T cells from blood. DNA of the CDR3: TGTGCCATCAGTGGGGACAGGTGGCAGCCCCAGCATTTT. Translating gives CAISGDRWQPQHF.